The rows below give T cell receptor beta chains drawn from one sample of a study of beta chain features in type 1 diabetes. Method: immunoSEQ multiplex PCR; TCRdb's copy keeps in-frame clones and lacks some. Of some 240,000 clones in the sample, approximately 16% were seen once. Specimen: naive CD4+ T cells from blood. Receptors originate from a man aged 30 to 45 with type 1 diabetes. CDR3s include the opening cysteine and the closing phenylalanine or tryptophan. The order of the fields is D gene, clone size, V gene, J gene, CDR3 DNA, CDR3 protein. D genes are given only for firm matches. Clone sizes are given selectively: once, few, many, or a class where the clone is expanded.

-	-	TRBV5-6	TRBJ2-6	TGTGCCAGCCTTACCCAGAGCGGGGCCAACGTCCTGACTTTC	CASLTQSGANVLTF
TRBD1	-	TRBV28	TRBJ1-2	TGTGCCAGCAGACCAGGGGGGAGGTATGGCTACACCTTC	CASRPGGRYGYTF
-	-	TRBV29-1	TRBJ2-1	TGCAGCGTGTCGGACAGCCCCTACAATGAGCAGTTCTTC	CSVSDSPYNEQFF
-	-	TRBV5-1	TRBJ1-5	TGCGCCAGCAGCTTGGTGGGGGCTAGCAATCAGCCCCAGCATTTT	CASSLVGASNQPQHF
TRBD2	few	TRBV7-9	TRBJ2-7	TGTGCCAGCAGCAAGAAGGGCGGGACTAGCGTCTACGAGCAGTACTTC	CASSKKGGTSVYEQYF
-	-	TRBV7-2	TRBJ2-7	TGTGCCAGCAGCTTAGGCGGCAGGGCAACCTACGAGCAGTACTTC	CASSLGGRATYEQYF
-	-	TRBV2	TRBJ2-5	TGTGCCAGCAGTGGGAGGGAGGAGACCCAGTACTTC	CASSGREETQYF
-	few	TRBV7-2	TRBJ2-7	TGTGCCAGCAGCTCGCTCGGGACTCAATACTACGAGCAGTACTTC	CASSSLGTQYYEQYF
-	-	TRBV29-1	TRBJ1-1	TGCAGCGCGCAGGGTGCGAAGACTGAAGCTTTCTTT	CSAQGAKTEAFF
TRBD1	few	TRBV30	TRBJ1-1	TGTGCCTGGAGCGACAGGGTTAGCGCTGAAGCTTTCTTT	CAWSDRVSAEAFF
TRBD2	-	TRBV27	TRBJ2-5	TGTGCCAGCAGTCCCCGGAGGGAGGGGGAGACCCAGTACTTC	CASSPRREGETQYF
TRBD2	-	TRBV7-3	TRBJ2-1	TGTGCCAGCAGCTCCCCGACTAGCGATGAGCAGTTCTTC	CASSSPTSDEQFF
-	few	TRBV7-9	TRBJ2-3	TGTGCCAGCAGCTTAGTCCAAGCGGGTGCAGATACGCAGTATTTT	CASSLVQAGADTQYF
-	-	TRBV4-1	TRBJ2-5	TGCGCCAGCAGCGCGATCGGGAAGGACGGATTCCAAGAGACCCAGTACTTC	CASSAIGKDGFQETQYF
TRBD2	-	TRBV4-3	TRBJ2-3	TGCGCCAGCAGCCAAACTAGCGGTAACACAGATACGCAGTATTTT	CASSQTSGNTDTQYF
TRBD2	few	TRBV9	TRBJ2-5	TGTGCCAGCAGCGTTCTTAGCGGGAATTCCTTAGAGACCCAGTACTTC	CASSVLSGNSLETQYF
-	-	TRBV15	TRBJ1-4	TGTGCCACCAGCAGAGATAGTGAAAAACTGTTTTTT	CATSRDSEKLFF
-	few	TRBV14	TRBJ2-5	TGTGCCAGCAGCCCCCTTTTGGGTGACCAGTACTTC	CASSPLLGDQYF
-	-	TRBV10-3	TRBJ2-5	TGTGCCATCAGTGAGTCGAATTCGGAGACCCAGTACTTC	CAISESNSETQYF
-	few	TRBV30	TRBJ2-6	TGTGCCTGGAATTTCCCCGGGGCCAACGTCCTGACTTTC	CAWNFPGANVLTF
-	few	TRBV7-9	TRBJ2-1	TGTGCCAGCAGCGCCCCGTTCTCCTACAATGAGCAGTTCTTC	CASSAPFSYNEQFF
-	few	TRBV29-1	TRBJ2-3	TGCAGCTATTATGGTGGGGCAGATACGCAGTATTTT	CSYYGGADTQYF
-	-	TRBV29-1	TRBJ1-1	TGCAGCGTTGAAGGCAGATTGAACACTGAAGCTTTCTTT	CSVEGRLNTEAFF
-	-	TRBV30	TRBJ2-2	TGTGCCTGGAGGCCTACTAGCACCACCGGGGAGCTGTTTTTT	CAWRPTSTTGELFF